The 26 T cell receptor beta chains listed next were all sequenced from one sample in a study of cytomegalovirus exposure and HLA in healthy donors. The PCR had 60 Vbeta and 13 Jbeta primers. TCRdb's table, derived via immunoSEQ multiplex PCR, lists solely in-frame clones and lacks some. The sample gives 150,000 to 200,000 clones, roughly three quarters of which show up once; approximately 6.8% is in the top ten. Sequenced input: PBMCs. The receptors shown here come from a middle-aged woman in good health and CMV-seropositive.

This clone was counted once. CDR3 sequence (DNA): TGTGCCTGGAGTGTTCCCCGAGCCGGGAATGAAAAACTGTTTTTT. The encoded protein is CAWSVPRAGNEKLFF. This chain connects TRBV30 to TRBJ1-4; D ambiguous. The CDR3 is 15 amino acids. Trimming took 0 bases from V and 5 from J, leaving 13 bases between them. Per germline, CDR1 GTSNPN and CDR2 SVGIG (reference sequence).

The genes are TRBV6-6 and TRBJ1-1; the D gene is possibly TRBD1 (5 bases). Per the germline V gene, CDR1 is MNHNY and CDR2 is SVGAGI (reference sequence). This CDR3 comprises 14 residues. Trimming cost V 3 bases and J 2 bases, with 10 bases left between them. CDR3 sequence (DNA): TGTGCCAGCAGTTATCCAGGGCGCAACACTGAAGCTTTCTTT. Its protein is CASSYPGRNTEAFF.

The chain couples TRBV19 to TRBJ2-1; D unresolved. The CDR3 is made up of 17 amino acids. CDR1 is LNHDA and CDR2 is SQIVND in the germline V gene (reference sequence). The V end was cut by 3 bases, the J end by 0 bases, with 15 bases between. CDR3: CASSIFTAIYSYNEQFF. CDR3 coding DNA: TGTGCCAGTAGTATTTTTACAGCAATTTACTCCTACAATGAGCAGTTCTTC. The entire variable domain, with the rest obtained from reference TRBV19 and TRBJ2-1, is as follows: DGGITQSPKYLFRKEGQNVTLSCEQNLNHDAMYWYRQDPGQGLRLIYYSQIVNDFQKGDIAEGYSVSREKKESFPLTVTSAQKNPTAFYLCASSIFTAIYSYNEQFFGPGTRLTVL.

The rearrangement uses TRBV4-1 and TRBJ1-2; D gene unclear. CDR3 length equals 14 residues. Germline-derived CDR1 and CDR2 are MGHRA and YSYEKL. V lost 1 base and J lost 3, with 9 bases in between. CDR3 in amino acids: CASSQVEGDYGYTF. CDR3 bases: TGCGCCAGCAGCCAAGTGGAGGGAGACTATGGCTACACCTTC.

V usage is TRBV15 and J usage is TRBJ2-7, with D unclear. This CDR3 has 13 amino acids. Germline CDR1 reads LNHNV; CDR2 reads YYDKDF (reference sequence). Trimming took 1 base from V and 7 from J, leaving 11 bases between them. CDR3 bases: TGTGCCACCAGCAGAGGTAATTACGGGGAGCAGTACTTC. Encoded protein: CATSRGNYGEQYF.

Details on this clone: At one end the junction does not follow the germline gene, possibly because of a read error. The chain has TRBV7-8 and TRBJ2-1; tentatively, D is TRBD1 (6 bases). The CDR3 is 16 residues long. Germline V CDR1 and CDR2: SGHVS, FQNEAQ. The CDR3 nucleotides read TGTGCCAGCACCTTACTCAGGGGAGCTTCCTACAATGAGCAGTTCTTC. It is translated as CASTLLRGASYNEQFF.

The chain carries TRBV7-2 and TRBJ1-3; D not certain. Germline CDR1 reads SGHTA; CDR2 reads FQGNSA. V dropped 2 bases and J dropped 5 bases, with 4 bases sitting between them. CDR3 length equals 12 residues. CDR3 sequence reads: CASSLLRNTIYF. The CDR3 DNA reads TGTGCCAGCAGCTTACTCCGAAACACCATATATTTT.

The V and J genes are TRBV11-2 and TRBJ2-3; tentative D call: TRBD1 (6 bases). This CDR3 is built from 15 residues. Germline V gene data show CDR1 as SGHAT and CDR2 as FQNNGV. The V gene lost 0 bases and the J gene lost 4 bases, with 11 bases spanning the gap. In DNA form, the CDR3 reads TGTGCCAGCAGCTTAGATGGGGGCGCCGCAGATACGCAGTATTTT. It specifies CASSLDGGAADTQYF.

This chain connects TRBV4-3 to TRBJ1-5; D remains ambiguous. Germline CDR1 and CDR2: LGHNA and YSLEER. This CDR3 is 13 amino acids long. V was trimmed by 4 bases and J by 7 bases, leaving 11 bases between them. The CDR3 sequence is CASSPERWQPQHF. CDR3 DNA sequence: TGCGCCAGCAGCCCAGAGCGGTGGCAGCCCCAGCATTTT.

In DNA form, the CDR3 reads TGTGCCAGCAGCTTGCAGGACATTGGCACTGAAGCTTTCTTT. The encoded protein is CASSLQDIGTEAFF. The chain has TRBV5-6 and TRBJ1-1; D might be TRBD1 (5 bases). The V gene lost 1 base and the J gene lost 4 bases, with 11 bases spanning the gap. Germline assignment: CDR1 SGHDT and CDR2 YYEEEE. The CDR3 spans 14 residues.

The chain uses TRBV5-1 and TRBJ2-5; 8 bases align to TRBD1. The CDR3 runs 14 residues. CDR1 is SGHRS and CDR2 is YFSETQ in the germline V gene. V shed 5 bases and J 3 bases; nucleotides not matched to a gene: 6. CDR3 region: CASSRQGTKETQYF. CDR3 sequence (DNA): TGCGCCAGCAGTAGACAGGGGACAAAAGAGACCCAGTACTTC.

This clone came up a few times. The V call is TRBV18, the J call TRBJ1-1, with 9 positions matching TRBD1. CDR3 length equals 18 residues. Germline CDR1 KGHSH, CDR2 LQKENI. V dropped 3 bases and J dropped 0; count of bases not matched to a gene: 11. The CDR3 sequence: CASSPPPWDRVMNTEAFF. CDR3 DNA sequence: TGTGCCAGCTCACCCCCCCCGTGGGACAGGGTCATGAACACTGAAGCTTTCTTT. Variable domain in full (rest from reference TRBV18 and TRBJ1-1): NAGVMQNPRHLVRRRGQEARLRCSPMKGHSHVYWYRQLPEEGLKFMVYLQKENIIDESGMPKERFSAEFPKEGPSILRIQQVVRGDSAAYFCASSPPPWDRVMNTEAFFGQGTRLTVV.

J is TRBJ2-2 and V is TRBV9; 8 bases line up with TRBD1. Germline V gene data show CDR1 as SGDLS and CDR2 as YYNGEE. The CDR3 spans 16 residues. J was trimmed by 4 bases and V by 3 bases; bases with no gene match: 8. CDR3 region: CASSGLTGDPTGELFF. CDR3 nucleotides: TGTGCCAGCAGCGGGCTGACAGGGGACCCCACCGGGGAGCTGTTTTTT.

The chain combines TRBV7-2 with TRBJ1-5; tentatively, D is TRBD1 (6 bases). V was clipped by 0 bases and J by 5 bases, with 8 bases between them. Germline V gene lookup returns CDR1 SGHTA and CDR2 FQGNSA. The CDR3 runs to 14 residues. CDR3 residues: CASSLAGGDQPQHF. The CDR3 DNA reads TGTGCCAGCAGCTTAGCAGGGGGGGATCAGCCCCAGCATTTT.

This clone was found a few times. The genes are TRBV18 and TRBJ1-1; possibly TRBD1 for D (6 bases). From germline, CDR1 is KGHSH and CDR2 LQKENI. The length of the CDR3 is 13 residues. Trimming removed 2 bases at V and 7 bases at J, with 11 bases between. The CDR3 reads CASSPSQTGEAFF. In DNA form, the CDR3 reads TGTGCCAGCTCACCAAGCCAGACAGGTGAAGCTTTCTTT.

V is TRBV11-2 and J is TRBJ2-1; 10 bases map to TRBD2. This CDR3 has 16 residues. The germline gives CDR1 SGHAT, CDR2 FQNNGV. V was clipped by 0 bases and J by 6 bases; unmatched bases: 5. The CDR3: CASSLDQAGGLNEQFF. The CDR3 region has the DNA TGTGCCAGCAGCTTAGATCAAGCGGGGGGGCTCAATGAGCAGTTCTTC.

V and J are TRBV6-1 and TRBJ1-1, with 7 bases fitting TRBD1. After removal of 3 bases from V and 8 bases from J, the junction contained 6 bases not matched to a gene. The CDR3 has 13 amino acids. Germline assignment: CDR1 MNHNS and CDR2 SASEGT. For the CDR3, the DNA is TGTGCCAGCAGTGATTATCCGGGACAGGAAGCTTTCTTT. Translation: CASSDYPGQEAFF.

This chain links TRBV7-9 with TRBJ2-2; TRBD2 matches at 8 bases. Germline CDR1 and CDR2: SEHNR and FQNEAQ (reference sequence). The CDR3 extends over 17 amino acids. Trimming removed 5 bases from V and 5 bases from J; junction bases left unmatched: 13. CDR3 residues: CASSPPSLADYTGELFF. CDR3 in DNA: TGTGCCAGCAGCCCCCCCTCACTAGCGGACTATACCGGGGAGCTGTTTTTT.

The chain recombines TRBV27 with TRBJ2-2; TRBD1 is a possible D gene (5 bases). CDR1 is MNHEY and CDR2 is SMNVEV in the germline V gene (reference sequence). This CDR3 region has 14 residues. With 7 bases removed from V and 1 base from J, the gap between germline ends came to 10 bases. CDR3 nucleotides: TGTGCCAGCACTCGGCAGGGGAACACCGGGGAGCTGTTTTTT. This gives the protein CASTRQGNTGELFF.

There are a few counts of this clone. The rearrangement links TRBV28 to TRBJ1-2; perhaps TRBD1 as D (5 bases). There are 13 residues in the CDR3. Germline V gives CDR1 MDHEN, CDR2 SYDVKM. Trimming removed 9 bases at V and 0 bases at J, with 11 bases between. The CDR3 region is CASGAAPNYGYTF. The CDR3 DNA is TGTGCCAGTGGGGCTGCTCCTAACTATGGCTACACCTTC.

The chain is built from TRBV27 and TRBJ2-7; 10 bases align to TRBD1. CDR3 length equals 16 residues. From germline, CDR1 is MNHEY and CDR2 SMNVEV (reference sequence). The V segment lost 1 base and the J segment 5 bases; nucleotides outside the gene matches: 8. The DNA of the CDR3 is TGTGCCAGCAGTTTATACTCGGGACAGGGGTTACACGAGCAGTACTTC. Translating gives CASSLYSGQGLHEQYF.

The CDR3 DNA sequence: TGTGCCAGCAGTCCCCAAGGGGATCAGCCCCAGCATTTT. Translation gives CASSPQGDQPQHF. This rearrangement joins TRBV28 to TRBJ1-5; D might be TRBD1 (5 bases). The V and J ends lost 5 bases and 5 bases respectively, with 10 bases between them. In germline, CDR1 is MDHEN, CDR2 SYDVKM. The CDR3 extends over 13 amino acids.

V and J are TRBV9 and TRBJ2-7, with 7 bases lining up with TRBD2. Germline V lookup: CDR1 SGDLS, CDR2 YYNGEE. V lost 4 bases and J lost 3; bases outside the gene matches: 7. The CDR3 extends over 14 amino acids. The chain's CDR3 is CASSLSGTNYEQYF. CDR3 sequence (DNA): TGTGCCAGCAGCTTATCCGGGACTAACTACGAGCAGTACTTC.

CDR3 nucleotide sequence: TGTGCCAGTAGTATAGATCAGGAGGGCTACGAGCAGTACTTC. Translated, it gives CASSIDQEGYEQYF. This chain joins TRBV19 and TRBJ2-7; TRBD2 is a possible D gene (6 bases). The CDR3 contains 14 residues. V was clipped by 0 bases and J by 3 bases, with 9 bases between them. Per the germline V gene, CDR1 is LNHDA and CDR2 is SQIVND (reference sequence).

The V call is TRBV7-2, the J call TRBJ2-7; TRBD1 might be the D (5 bases). The CDR3 runs 14 residues. The ends were cut back, 5 bases at V and 6 bases at J, with 17 bases in the middle. Germline CDR1 and CDR2: SGHTA and FQGNSA. CDR3 DNA: TGTGCCAGCAGCCAAAGAACCTTTAGGGGCGAGCAGTACTTC. Translated: CASSQRTFRGEQYF.

This chain links TRBV30 with TRBJ1-1; D gene uncertain. This CDR3 spans 14 amino acids. Germline CDR1 is GTSNPN and CDR2 is SVGIG (reference sequence). Trimming pared 4 bases from V and 4 bases from J, leaving 16 bases between. The CDR3 region is CAWNDESGSTEAFF. The CDR3 bases are TGTGCCTGGAACGACGAAAGCGGTTCCACTGAAGCTTTCTTT.